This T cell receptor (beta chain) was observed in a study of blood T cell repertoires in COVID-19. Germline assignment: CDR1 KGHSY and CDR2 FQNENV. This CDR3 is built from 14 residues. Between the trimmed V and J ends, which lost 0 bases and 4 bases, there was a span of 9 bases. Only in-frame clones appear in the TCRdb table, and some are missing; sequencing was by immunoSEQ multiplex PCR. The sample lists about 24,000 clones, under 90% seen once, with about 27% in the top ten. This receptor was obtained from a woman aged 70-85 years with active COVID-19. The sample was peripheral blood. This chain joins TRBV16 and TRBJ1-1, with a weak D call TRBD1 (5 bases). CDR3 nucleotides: TGTGCCAGCAGCCAATCATGGGGGGTCACTGAAGCTTTCTTT. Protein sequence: CASSQSWGVTEAFF.